This TCR beta chain was sequenced for a study of blood T cell repertoires in COVID-19. As for the study in general: COVID-19 samples from acute and convalescent phases originated in the United States, Italy and Spain.

Patients at the Seattle site were enrolled during active infection and followed longitudinally. Profiled with immunoSEQ multiplex PCR; TCRdb holds only in-frame clones, not every one. The sample carries over 200,000 clones, 83% recorded once. V was cut by 3 bases and J by 5 bases, with 19 bases left in between. The CDR3 totals 16 residues. Germline values: CDR1 SNHLY, CDR2 FYNNEI. The gene calls are TRBV2 and TRBJ1-2; D uncertain. The TCR originated in a woman in her 30s with COVID-19, enrolled during active disease. The specimen was peripheral blood. CDR3 DNA sequence: TGTGCCAGCAGTGATGCCGCGACCCCTAGCCAATATGGCTACACCTTC. Protein product: CASSDAATPSQYGYTF.